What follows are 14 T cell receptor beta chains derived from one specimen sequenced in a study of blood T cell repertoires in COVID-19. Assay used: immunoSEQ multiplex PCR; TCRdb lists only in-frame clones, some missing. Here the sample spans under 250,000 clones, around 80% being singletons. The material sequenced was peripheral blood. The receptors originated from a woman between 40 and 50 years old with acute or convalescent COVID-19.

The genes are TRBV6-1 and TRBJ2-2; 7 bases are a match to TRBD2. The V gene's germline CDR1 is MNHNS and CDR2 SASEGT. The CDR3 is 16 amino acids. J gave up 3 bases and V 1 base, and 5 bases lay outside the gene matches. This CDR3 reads CASSEDGDYYTGELFF. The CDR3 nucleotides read TGTGCCAGCAGTGAAGACGGGGACTATTACACCGGGGAGCTGTTTTTT.

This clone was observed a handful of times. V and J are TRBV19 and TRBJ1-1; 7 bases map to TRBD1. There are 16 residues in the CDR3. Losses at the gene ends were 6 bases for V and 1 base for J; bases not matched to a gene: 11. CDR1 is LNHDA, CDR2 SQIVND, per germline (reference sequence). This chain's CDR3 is CASSNPTGVRNTEAFF. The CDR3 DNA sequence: TGTGCCAGTAGCAACCCCACAGGGGTTAGGAACACTGAAGCTTTCTTT.

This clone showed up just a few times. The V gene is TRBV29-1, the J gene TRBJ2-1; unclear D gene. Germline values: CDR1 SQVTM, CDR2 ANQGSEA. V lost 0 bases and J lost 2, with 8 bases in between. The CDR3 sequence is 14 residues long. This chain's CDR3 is CSVEEARTYNEQFF. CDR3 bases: TGCAGCGTTGAAGAGGCTAGAACCTACAATGAGCAGTTCTTC.

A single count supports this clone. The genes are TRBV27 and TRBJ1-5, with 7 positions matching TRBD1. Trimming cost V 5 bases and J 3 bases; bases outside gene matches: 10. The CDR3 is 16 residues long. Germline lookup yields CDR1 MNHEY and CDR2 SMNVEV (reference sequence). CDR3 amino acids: CASSLLRTGNNQPQHF. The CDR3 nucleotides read TGTGCCAGCAGTCTCTTGAGGACAGGCAACAATCAGCCCCAGCATTTT.

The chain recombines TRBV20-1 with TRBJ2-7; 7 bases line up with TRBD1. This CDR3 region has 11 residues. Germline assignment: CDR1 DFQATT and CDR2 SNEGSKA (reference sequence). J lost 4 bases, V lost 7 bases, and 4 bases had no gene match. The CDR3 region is CSGTGEYEQYF. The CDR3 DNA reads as TGCAGTGGAACAGGGGAGTACGAGCAGTACTTC.

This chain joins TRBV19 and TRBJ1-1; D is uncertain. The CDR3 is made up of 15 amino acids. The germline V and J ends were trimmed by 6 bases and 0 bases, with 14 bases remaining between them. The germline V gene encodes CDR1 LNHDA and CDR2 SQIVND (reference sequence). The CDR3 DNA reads TGTGCCAGTAGCCTAAGAGGAGCCCTGAACACTGAAGCTTTCTTT. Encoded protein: CASSLRGALNTEAFF.

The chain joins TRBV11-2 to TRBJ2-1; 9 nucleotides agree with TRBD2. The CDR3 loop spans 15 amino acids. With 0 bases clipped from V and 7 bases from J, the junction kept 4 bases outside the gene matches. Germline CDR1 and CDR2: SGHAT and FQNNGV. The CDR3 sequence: CASSLDLAGLNEQFF. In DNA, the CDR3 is TGTGCCAGCAGCTTAGATCTAGCGGGGCTTAATGAGCAGTTCTTC.

CDR3 protein: CASSEGGQGNTEAFF. CDR3 nucleotides: TGTGCCAGCAGTGAAGGGGGACAGGGGAACACTGAAGCTTTCTTT. The rearrangement uses TRBV2 and TRBJ1-1, with 9 bases that match TRBD1. The CDR3 consists of 15 residues. V trimming: 1 base; J trimming: 1 base; junction bases outside the gene matches: 1. The V gene's germline CDR1 is SNHLY and CDR2 FYNNEI.

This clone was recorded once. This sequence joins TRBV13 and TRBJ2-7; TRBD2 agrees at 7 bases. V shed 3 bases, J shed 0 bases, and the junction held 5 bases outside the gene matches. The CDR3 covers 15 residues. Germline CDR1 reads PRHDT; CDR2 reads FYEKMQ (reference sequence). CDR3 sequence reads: CASSLKKRGSYEQYF. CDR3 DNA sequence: TGTGCCAGCAGCTTGAAGAAGCGGGGCTCCTACGAGCAGTACTTC.

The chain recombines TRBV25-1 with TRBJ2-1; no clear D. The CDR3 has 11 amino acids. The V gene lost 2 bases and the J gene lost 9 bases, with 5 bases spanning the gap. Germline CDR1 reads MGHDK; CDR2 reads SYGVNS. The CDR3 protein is CASSETSEQFF. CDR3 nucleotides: TGTGCCAGCAGTGAAACAAGTGAGCAGTTCTTC.

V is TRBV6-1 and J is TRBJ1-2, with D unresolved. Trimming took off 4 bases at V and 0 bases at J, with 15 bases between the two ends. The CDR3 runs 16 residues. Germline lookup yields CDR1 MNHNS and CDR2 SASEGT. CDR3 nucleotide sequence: TGTGCCAGCAGTGCAGTAAGACAAAGAGCTAACTATGGCTACACCTTC. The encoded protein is CASSAVRQRANYGYTF.

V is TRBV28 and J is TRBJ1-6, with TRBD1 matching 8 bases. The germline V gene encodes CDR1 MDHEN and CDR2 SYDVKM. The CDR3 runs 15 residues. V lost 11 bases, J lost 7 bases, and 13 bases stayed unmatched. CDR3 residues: CAAYRPGGGNSPLHF. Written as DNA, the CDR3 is TGTGCCGCCTACCGTCCAGGGGGCGGCAATTCACCCCTCCACTTT.

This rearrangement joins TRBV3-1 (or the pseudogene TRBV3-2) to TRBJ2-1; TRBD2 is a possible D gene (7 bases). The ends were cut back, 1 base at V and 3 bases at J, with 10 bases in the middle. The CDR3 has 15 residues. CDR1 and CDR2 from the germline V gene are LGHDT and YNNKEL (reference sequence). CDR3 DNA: TGTGCCAGCAGCCAAGGGGGGGGCCGCTACAATGAGCAGTTCTTC. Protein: CASSQGGGRYNEQFF.

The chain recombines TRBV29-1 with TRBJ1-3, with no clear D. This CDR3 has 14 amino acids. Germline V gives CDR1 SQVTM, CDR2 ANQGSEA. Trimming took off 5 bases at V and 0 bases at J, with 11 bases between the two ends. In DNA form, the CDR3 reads TGCAGCGTTCTTCACGGGAACTCTGGAAACACCATATATTTT. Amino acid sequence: CSVLHGNSGNTIYF.